Listed below are T cell receptor beta chains from one sample, sequenced in a study of glioma-infiltrating T cells after dendritic cell vaccination. The table came from immunoSEQ multiplex PCR; TCRdb's copy has only in-frame clones and leaves some out. The sample yields more than 100,000 clones, 80% to 90% seen once. The sample consisted of blood, taken before dendritic cell vaccination. Source of these receptors: a human donor with glioblastoma. The conserved cysteine and the conserved F or W are not part of the CDR3 here.

V	J	CDR3
TRBV9	TRBJ1-6	ASSVEGTANSPLH
TRBV25-1	TRBJ1-1	ASSELGQENTEAF
TRBV4-3	TRBJ2-7	ASSQDRAGGREQY
TRBV7-8	TRBJ2-1	ASSSTEYNHNEQF
TRBV30	TRBJ2-3	AWSVRRGGTDTQY
TRBV7-9	TRBJ1-1	ASSIRIDRANTEAF
TRBV19	TRBJ1-2	ASSISRDSNYGYT
TRBV5-1	TRBJ2-3	ASSSYTDTQY
TRBV5-1	TRBJ2-5	ASSLVGGVDETQY
TRBV29-1	TRBJ2-7	SAEGQGMYEQY
TRBV4-3	TRBJ2-2	ASSPGTGLSGELF
TRBV27	TRBJ2-1	ASRRLAGGQGNEQF
TRBV7-2	TRBJ2-3	ASSPGGSTDTQY
TRBV5-1	TRBJ1-1	ASSPWTHTEAF
TRBV11-3	TRBJ2-4	ASSLQAFTKNIQY
TRBV6-6	TRBJ2-1	ASSDIRAGRNEQF
TRBV11-3	TRBJ1-1	ASSLRVNTEAF
TRBV6-5	TRBJ2-5	ASSLTGAQETQY
TRBV2	TRBJ2-7	ASSGLGGTSAIYEQY
TRBV30	TRBJ2-7	AWSQRPYEQY
TRBV4-2	TRBJ1-3	ASSHPGGTGNTIY
TRBV19	TRBJ1-2	ASSTQGGPYGYT
TRBV5-4	TRBJ2-5	ASSSWTSGEQTQY
TRBV5-6	TRBJ2-1	ATSGWGNEQF
TRBV6-5	TRBJ1-5	ASSYLIEGPQH
TRBV19	TRBJ1-3	ASSIFVSPGNTIY
TRBV6-4	TRBJ2-3	ASSDYRDRKTDTQY
TRBV21-1	TRBJ2-1	ASSKGGRGGNEQF
TRBV5-1	TRBJ1-2	ASSLHNYGYT
TRBV29-1	TRBJ1-1	SVEDLRRNTEAF
TRBV4-1	TRBJ1-2	ASSVSPLINGYT
TRBV10-1	TRBJ1-2	ASSEQGRYGYT
TRBV18	TRBJ1-1	ASSPTTGTGRNTEAF
TRBV6-6	TRBJ1-1	ASSYEGTGYEKAF
TRBV10-3	TRBJ2-7	AIMTENRSLGEQY
TRBV4-1	TRBJ1-6	ASRTRDSNSPLH
TRBV29-1	TRBJ2-5	SGRAGGQETQY
TRBV19	TRBJ2-3	ASSMDGTSGVPDTQY
TRBV4-1	TRBJ2-4	ASSQVGRVAKNIQY
TRBV6-5	TRBJ2-3	ASSSSGGATDTQY
TRBV6-5	TRBJ2-1	ASSPDRYNEQF
TRBV13	TRBJ2-7	ASSPGGLDYEQY
TRBV7-2	TRBJ1-1	ASSQDRNTEAF
TRBV30	TRBJ1-5	AWGLPDRSNQPQH
TRBV7-3	TRBJ2-5	ASSIDRQETQY